This T cell receptor beta chain stems from a study of T cell responses to AZD1222 COVID-19 vaccine. Study information: Pooling of second doses given at about 4 or about 12 weeks was done. Whole-study results and caveats: Spike was spanned by vaccine-associated CD4 TCRs, which were dominant at 160-218 and 743-854. Unmutated regions of variants are reportedly targeted by nearly half of spike-specific TCRs.

Concerning this clone itself: Its cognate antigen is unknown.

Here immunoSEQ multiplex PCR was the method, and the copy in TCRdb shows in-frame clones only, minus some. Of more than 110,000 clones detected, around 91% appear once; the ten largest clones hold 4.7%. Trimming removed 2 bases at V and 1 base at J, with 6 bases between. Germline values: CDR1 MNHEY, CDR2 SVGAGI. The CDR3 length is 15 residues. This clonotype was obtained from an adult in good health. The material was peripheral blood, obtained on day 0 of AZD1222 vaccination. The chain carries TRBV6-5 and TRBJ2-6; possible D gene TRBD1, 5 bases. In DNA, the CDR3 is TGTGCCAGCAGTTACCAGGGATCTGGGGCCAACGTCCTGACTTTC. Translation gives CASSYQGSGANVLTF.